One and the same sample provided the 2 T cell receptor beta chains below, sequenced in a study of blood T cells in healthy people across ages. A J-beta primer mix and a sample-barcoded 5' primer were used in a second PCR of about 7 to 12 cycles. TCRdb re-derived calls from the 5' RACE reads in MiXCR, one entry per CDR3 protein. The table includes hundreds of thousands of distinct CDR3 sequences, roughly 43% detected once. Sequencing was done on a sample of blood. The origin of the receptors is a man aged 80 or over in good health.

The CDR3 region is CASTQERYNEQYF. For the CDR3, the DNA is TGTGCCAGCACCCAGGAACGGTACAATGAGCAGTACTTC. The chain has TRBV2 and TRBJ2-1; unclear D gene. The J call is in doubt because the DNA end fits TRBJ2-7 better. Germline assignment: CDR1 SNHLY and CDR2 FYNNEI. The CDR3 runs to 13 residues.

The rearrangement joins TRBV7-3 to TRBJ2-1; D could derive from TRBD1 or TRBD2 (5 bases each). Germline lookup yields CDR1 SGHTA and CDR2 FQGTGA. Trimming shortened V by 0 bases and J by 4 bases, and 25 bases separated the two germline ends. The CDR3 is 20 amino acids. This chain's CDR3 is CASSLTWLPGPKNAYNEQFF. In DNA form, the CDR3 reads TGTGCCAGCAGCTTAACGTGGCTCCCGGGACCCAAAAACGCTTACAATGAGCAGTTCTTC.